Presented here are 19 T cell receptor beta chains from one specimen sequenced in a study of regulatory T cells in long-lasting Graves disease. With iRepertoire HTBI primers and Arm-PCR of CDR3 regions, TCR beta libraries were built. Each CDR3 protein gets one entry after TCRdb re-called the multiplex PCR reads with MiXCR. The table includes roughly 400,000 distinct CDR3 sequences, roughly 21% detected once. Time point specified: persistent/refractory GD, antithyroid drugs over 5 years with positive TRAb. Isolated PBMC RNA provided the starting material for the TCR library. This specimen consisted of peripheral blood mononuclear cells (PBMCs), obtained when the disease was refractory, from a patient treated with antithyroid drugs. The origin of the receptors is a female donor with Graves disease.

This clonotype was detected many times. The chain links TRBV7-3 to TRBJ2-2; 7 positions match TRBD1. This CDR3 spans 14 amino acids. Germline V CDR1 and CDR2: SGHTA, FQGTGA. Trimming took 9 bases from V and 3 from J; bases not matched to a gene: 7. The CDR3 DNA follows: TGTGCCAGAGGCGAGGGGGCGCACACCGGGGAGCTGTTTTTT. Translating it yields CARGEGAHTGELFF. Complete variable domain (other parts from reference TRBV7-3 and TRBJ2-2): GAGVSQTPSNKVTEKGKYVELRCDPISGHTALYWYRQSLGQGPEFLIYFQGTGAADDSGLPNDRFFAVRPEGSVSTLKIQRTERGDSAVYLCARGEGAHTGELFFGEGSRLTVL.

V is TRBV18 and J is TRBJ1-2; tentative D call: TRBD1 (6 bases). Germline V gene data show CDR1 as KGHSH and CDR2 as LQKENI. V lost 0 bases, J lost 4 bases, and 15 bases lay in between. The CDR3 has 16 residues. The CDR3, as DNA: TGTGCCAGCTCACCACCGATAGGACAGACCTTCTATGGCTACACCTTC. Translating gives CASSPPIGQTFYGYTF.

This clonotype was seen many times. Compared with germline, one end of the junction differs, possibly owing to a read error. This chain connects TRBV5-1 to TRBJ2-2; D call uncertain. The CDR3 spans 12 residues. Germline lookup yields CDR1 SGHRS and CDR2 YFSETQ. In DNA form, the CDR3 reads TGTGCCAGCAGCTATGACACCGGGGAGCTGTTTTTT. It translates to CASSYDTGELFF.

This clonotype was recorded a few times. The chain combines TRBV5-1 with TRBJ2-5; possible D gene TRBD2, 7 bases. Trimming shortened V by 3 bases and J by 2 bases, and 14 bases separated the two germline ends. There are 15 residues in the CDR3. Germline V gene lookup returns CDR1 SGHRS and CDR2 YFSETQ. The DNA for the CDR3 is TGCGCCAGCAGCTGGGGGGGCCGGGGGCAAGAGACCCAGTACTTC. It encodes CASSWGGRGQETQYF.

This clonotype was observed a handful of times. The chain has TRBV11-2 and TRBJ2-5, with D perhaps assigned TRBD1 or TRBD2 (6 bases each). The CDR3 runs 18 residues. Trimming shortened V by 5 bases and J by 2 bases, and 24 bases separated the two germline ends. CDR1 is SGHAT and CDR2 is FQNNGV in the germline V gene. The CDR3 DNA reads as TGTGCCAGCAGCCCGGGGGCCCCCGGAACCCGGCCGCAAGAGACCCAGTACTTC. Translating it yields CASSPGAPGTRPQETQYF.

This clonotype came up many times. The CDR3 DNA follows: TGTGCCAGCAGCGTCCAAGGAAGCAATTCACCCCTCCACTTT. This gives the protein CASSVQGSNSPLHF. The chain recombines TRBV7-6 with TRBJ1-6; no firm D call. CDR3 size: 14 residues. Germline V gene data show CDR1 as SGHVS and CDR2 as FNYEAQ. V lost 5 bases, J lost 7 bases, and 12 bases lay in between.

This clonotype has ten or more counts. The chain is built from TRBV6-1 and TRBJ2-5, with a weak D call TRBD2 (6 bases). Germline CDR1 reads MNHNS; CDR2 reads SASEGT. This CDR3 region has 14 residues. Deletions cut 7 bases from V and 2 bases from J, with 14 bases between. CDR3 sequence reads: CASNSGRGQETQYF. CDR3 DNA sequence: TGTGCCAGCAATTCCGGACGGGGGCAAGAGACCCAGTACTTC.

The V gene is TRBV20-1, the J gene TRBJ2-2; TRBD2 aligns across 11 bases. With 3 bases clipped from V and 7 bases from J, the junction kept 7 bases outside the gene matches. This CDR3 contains 15 residues. Per germline, CDR1 DFQATT and CDR2 SNEGSKA (reference sequence). The CDR3 nucleotides are TGCAGTGCTAGGTCTAGCGGGAGGATTCACGGGGAGCTGTTTTTT. Translating it yields CSARSSGRIHGELFF.

This clonotype showed up just once. The CDR3 protein is CATSRDGNTGELFF. Here the CDR3 DNA reads TGTGCCACCAGCAGAGATGGAAACACCGGGGAGCTGTTTTTT. The J gene is TRBJ2-2, the V gene TRBV15; no definite D call. CDR1 and CDR2 (germline): LNHNV, YYDKDF (reference sequence). Trimming left V 0 bases short and J 2 bases short, with 4 bases between. The CDR3 length is 14 residues.

The V gene is TRBV15, the J gene TRBJ2-1; the match to TRBD2 covers 12 bases. CDR3 length: 16 amino acids. V was clipped by 0 bases and J by 7 bases; unmatched bases: 4. The V gene's germline CDR1 is LNHNV and CDR2 YYDKDF (reference sequence). In DNA, the CDR3 is TGTGCCACCAGCAGAGATACCCTAGCGGGAGGGAATGAGCAGTTCTTC. Protein product: CATSRDTLAGGNEQFF.

This clonotype was found many times. The chain employs TRBV5-1 and TRBJ1-2; no definite D call. The germline V gene encodes CDR1 SGHRS and CDR2 YFSETQ. The CDR3 is made up of 13 amino acids. Trimming left V 0 bases short and J 4 bases short, with 7 bases between. The CDR3 sequence is CASSLAATYGYTF. DNA for the CDR3: TGCGCCAGCAGCTTGGCAGCGACCTATGGCTACACCTTC.

This clonotype was counted at least ten times. The V and J genes are TRBV28 and TRBJ1-2; 8 bases are shared with TRBD1. CDR1 MDHEN and CDR2 SYDVKM come from the germline V gene. Losses at the gene ends were 4 bases for V and 4 bases for J; bases not matched to a gene: 8. This CDR3 contains 15 residues. CDR3 sequence: CASSSTGASGYGYTF. The CDR3 DNA reads as TGTGCCAGCAGTTCGACAGGGGCCTCTGGCTATGGCTACACCTTC.

A note on this clonotype: A much larger clone lies a single base off, so this may be a read error. The rearrangement uses TRBV2 and TRBJ1-2, with 7 bases identical to TRBD1. Germline V lookup: CDR1 SNHLY, CDR2 FYNNEI. The CDR3 is 16 amino acids. J gave up 8 bases and V 4 bases, and 16 bases lay outside the gene matches. The CDR3 nucleotides read TGTGCCAGCAGTGGACCTCCTGTGCGGAACAGGGGCGGCTACACCTTC. Its translation: CASSGPPVRNRGGYTF. The complete variable domain, with remaining parts taken from reference TRBV2 and TRBJ1-2, reads EPEVTQTPSHQVTQMGQEVILRCVPISNHLYFYWYRQILGQKVEFLVSFYNNEISEKSEIFDDQFSVERPDGSNFTLKIRSTKLEDSAMYFCASSGPPVRNRGGYTFGSGTRLTVV.

This clonotype was picked up many times. The J gene is TRBJ2-7, the V gene TRBV6-5; D tentatively fits TRBD1 or TRBD2 (5 bases each). Between the trimmed V and J ends, which lost 3 bases and 2 bases, there was a span of 14 bases. The CDR3 spans 15 residues. Germline CDR1 and CDR2: MNHEY and SVGAGI. The CDR3: CASSYRGGPTYEQYF. The CDR3 DNA is TGTGCCAGCAGTTATCGGGGCGGACCCACCTACGAGCAGTACTTC.

Only a few counts were recorded for this clonotype. The genes are TRBV27 and TRBJ2-1; 9 bases are a match to TRBD2. J lost 4 bases, V lost 6 bases, and 7 bases had no gene match. Per germline, CDR1 MNHEY and CDR2 SMNVEV (reference sequence). The CDR3 has 15 residues. The CDR3 protein is CASRISGSPYNEQFF. CDR3 DNA: TGTGCCAGCAGAATTAGCGGGAGCCCATACAATGAGCAGTTCTTC.

This clonotype was recorded a few times. At one boundary the junction diverges from the germline segment, which might be a read error. This chain connects TRBV5-1 to TRBJ1-5, with D perhaps TRBD1 (6 bases). Looked up from germline, CDR1 is SGHRS and CDR2 is YFSETQ. The CDR3 sequence is 13 residues long. CDR3: CASSSTGGGPQHF. The CDR3 bases are TGTGCCAGCAGTTCGACAGGTGGAGGGCCCCAGCATTTT. The full variable domain, its missing parts supplied by reference TRBV5-1 and TRBJ1-5, is KAGVTQTPRYLIKTRGQQVTLSCSPISGHRSVSWYQQTPGQGLQFLFEYFSETQRNKGNFPGRFSGRQFSNSRSEMNVSTLELGDSALYLCASSSTGGGPQHFGDGTRLSIL.

This clonotype was observed at least ten times. The J gene is TRBJ2-5, the V gene TRBV7-8, with 9 bases matching TRBD2. The CDR3 runs 18 residues. Germline CDR1 is SGHVS and CDR2 is FQNEAQ. Trimming cost V 2 bases and J 7 bases; bases outside gene matches: 17. The CDR3: CASSLPESIAGAQGTQYF. The CDR3 DNA sequence: TGTGCCAGCAGCTTACCCGAAAGTATAGCGGGGGCTCAGGGGACCCAGTACTTC.

The sample holds many counts of this clonotype. This chain links TRBV27 with TRBJ2-7, with TRBD2 identical over 12 bases. The ends lost 4 bases at V and 0 bases at J; junction bases unmatched: 7. Germline V gives CDR1 MNHEY, CDR2 SMNVEV (reference sequence). CDR3 length equals 17 residues. CDR3 sequence (DNA): TGTGCCAGCAGTTCCTGGACTAGCGGGAAGAGCTCCTACGAGCAGTACTTC. It yields the protein CASSSWTSGKSSYEQYF.

The sample holds many counts of this clonotype. The chain is built from TRBV2 and TRBJ2-5; 14 nucleotides line up with TRBD2. CDR1 and CDR2 from the germline V gene are SNHLY and FYNNEI. The V segment lost 4 bases and the J segment 4 bases; nucleotides outside the gene matches: 2. The CDR3 has 15 residues. The CDR3 DNA sequence: TGTGCCAGCAGTGGCGGGACTAGCGGGAGAGAGACCCAGTACTTC. Translated: CASSGGTSGRETQYF.